These 2 T cell receptor beta chains came from one sample sequenced in a study of T cell responses to AZD1222 COVID-19 vaccine. The assay was immunoSEQ multiplex PCR, and TCRdb's table has in-frame clones only and misses some. The sample contains roughly 100,000 clones, about nine tenths of which appear only once. This material consisted of peripheral blood, taken 28 days after the second dose of the MenACWY control vaccine. The source is an adult who received the MenACWY meningococcal vaccine as a control.

The rearrangement uses TRBV28 and TRBJ1-2, with 7 nucleotides matching TRBD1. V dropped 7 bases and J dropped 4; count of bases not matched to a gene: 9. CDR1 is MDHEN, CDR2 SYDVKM, per germline. The CDR3 covers 14 residues. The CDR3 loop is CASTPRQGRYGYTF. CDR3 nucleotides: TGTGCCAGCACCCCTCGACAGGGACGCTATGGCTACACCTTC.

The genes are TRBV5-1 and TRBJ1-1, with D possibly TRBD1 on 5 matching bases. The CDR3 length is 15 residues. Germline V gene sequence: CDR1 SGHRS, CDR2 YFSETQ. The ends were cut back, 4 bases at V and 1 base at J, with 14 bases in the middle. The CDR3 is CASSPLGTANTEAFF. As DNA, the CDR3 is TGCGCCAGCAGCCCCCTTGGGACTGCGAACACTGAAGCTTTCTTT.